This T cell receptor (beta chain) was sequenced for a study of early T cells in non-severe SARS-CoV-2 infection. The overall study: Sequencing of bulk RNA from unsorted whole blood was done, without chain pairing.

V lost 3 bases and J lost 1, with 12 bases in between. From germline, CDR1 is LGHDT and CDR2 YNNKEL (reference sequence). This CDR3 is built from 15 residues. In its sample, this clonotype is medium-sized. Its antigen is not known. The study's findings and limits: Matching against VDJdb likely underestimated virus-specific expansions, favoring anti-spike CD8.

Individually, cDNA molecules had unique molecular identifiers attached to them. MiXCR was run by TCRdb on the 5' RACE reads, yielding one entry per CDR3 protein. The repertoire holds tens of thousands of distinct CDR3 sequences, with 5.8% as singletons. The V gene is TRBV3-1, the J gene TRBJ2-5, with D tentatively TRBD1 (7 bases). This TCR came from an adult who was a healthcare worker with PCR-confirmed SARS-CoV-2 infection or an uninfected control (not recorded which). Sequenced sample: whole blood. In DNA form, the CDR3 reads TGTGCCAGCAGCCACAGGGGGGTATCCCAAGAGACCCAGTACTTC. Its translation is CASSHRGVSQETQYF.